Detailed here is one T cell receptor (beta chain). Germline V lookup: CDR1 SGHRS, CDR2 YFSETQ. The junction had 5 bases not matched to a gene; V was cut back by 3 bases and J by 4 bases. The CDR3 covers 15 residues. TCRdb keeps only in-frame clones here, not all; method: immunoSEQ multiplex PCR. This sample has 75,000 to 90,000 clones, with about nine tenths found just once. The data derive from a study of control samples from healthy donors and cancer patients. The receptor comes from a man aged 25 to 40 in good health. The V and J genes are TRBV5-1 and TRBJ1-4, with 8 bases lining up with TRBD1. Sequencing was performed on blood. CDR3 amino acids: CASSSGQGRNEKLFF. CDR3 DNA sequence: TGCGCCAGCAGCTCCGGACAGGGTCGTAATGAAAAACTGTTTTTT.